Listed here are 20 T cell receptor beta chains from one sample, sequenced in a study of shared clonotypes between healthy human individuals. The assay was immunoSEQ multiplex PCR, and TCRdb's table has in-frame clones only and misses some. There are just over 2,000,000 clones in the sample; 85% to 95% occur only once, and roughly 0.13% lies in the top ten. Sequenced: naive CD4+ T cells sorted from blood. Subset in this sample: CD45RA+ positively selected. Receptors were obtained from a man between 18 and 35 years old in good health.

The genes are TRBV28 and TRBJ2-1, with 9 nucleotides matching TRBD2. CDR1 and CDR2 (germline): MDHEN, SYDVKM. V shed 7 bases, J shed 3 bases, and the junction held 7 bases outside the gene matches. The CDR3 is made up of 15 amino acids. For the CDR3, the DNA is TGTGCCAGCATCGCCGGGACTAGCTTCTACAATGAGCAGTTCTTC. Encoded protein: CASIAGTSFYNEQFF.

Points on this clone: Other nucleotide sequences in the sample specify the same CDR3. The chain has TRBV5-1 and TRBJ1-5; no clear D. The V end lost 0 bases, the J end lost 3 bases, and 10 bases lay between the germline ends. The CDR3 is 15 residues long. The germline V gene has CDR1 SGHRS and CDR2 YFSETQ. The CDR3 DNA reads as TGCGCCAGCAGCTTGGAGGGAGGGAACAATCAGCCCCAGCATTTT. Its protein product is CASSLEGGNNQPQHF.

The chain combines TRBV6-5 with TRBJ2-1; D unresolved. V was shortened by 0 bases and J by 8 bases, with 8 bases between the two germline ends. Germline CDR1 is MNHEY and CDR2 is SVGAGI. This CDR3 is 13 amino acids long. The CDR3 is CASSYSGSHEQFF. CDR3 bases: TGTGCCAGCAGTTACTCGGGAAGCCATGAGCAGTTCTTC.

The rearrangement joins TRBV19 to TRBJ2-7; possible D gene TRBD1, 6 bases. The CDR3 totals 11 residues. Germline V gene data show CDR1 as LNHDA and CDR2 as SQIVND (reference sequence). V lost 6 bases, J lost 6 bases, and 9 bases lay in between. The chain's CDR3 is CASRQGPEQYF. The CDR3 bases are TGTGCCAGTAGGCAGGGGCCCGAGCAGTACTTC.

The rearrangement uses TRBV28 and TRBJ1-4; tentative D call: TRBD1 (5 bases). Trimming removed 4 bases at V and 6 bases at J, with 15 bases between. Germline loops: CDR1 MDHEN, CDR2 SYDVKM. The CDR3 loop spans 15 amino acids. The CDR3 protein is CASSSRGKGDEKLFF. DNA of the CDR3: TGTGCCAGCAGTTCGCGGGGGAAAGGGGATGAAAAACTGTTTTTT.

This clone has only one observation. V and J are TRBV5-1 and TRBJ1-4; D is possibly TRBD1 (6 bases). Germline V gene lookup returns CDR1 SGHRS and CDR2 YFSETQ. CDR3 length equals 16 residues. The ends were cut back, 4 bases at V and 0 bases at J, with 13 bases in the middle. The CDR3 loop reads CASSGTTGTTNEKLFF. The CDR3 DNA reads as TGCGCCAGCAGCGGTACCACAGGGACAACTAATGAAAAACTGTTTTTT.

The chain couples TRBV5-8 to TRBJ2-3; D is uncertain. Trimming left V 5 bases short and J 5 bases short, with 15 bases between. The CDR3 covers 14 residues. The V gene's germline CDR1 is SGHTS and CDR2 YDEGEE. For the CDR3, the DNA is TGTGCCAGCAGTTACCGGGTCCTGGGAGATACGCAGTATTTT. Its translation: CASSYRVLGDTQYF.

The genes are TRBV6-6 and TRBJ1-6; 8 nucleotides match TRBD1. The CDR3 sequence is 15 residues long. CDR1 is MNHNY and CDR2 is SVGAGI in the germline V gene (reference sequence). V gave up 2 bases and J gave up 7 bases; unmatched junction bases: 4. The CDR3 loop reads CASSYDRGYNSPLHF. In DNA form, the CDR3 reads TGTGCCAGCAGTTACGACAGGGGCTACAATTCACCCCTCCACTTT.

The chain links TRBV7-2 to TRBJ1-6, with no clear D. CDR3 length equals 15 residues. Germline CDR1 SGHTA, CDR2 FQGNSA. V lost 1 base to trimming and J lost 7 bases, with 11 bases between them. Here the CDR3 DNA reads TGTGCCAGCAGCTTAGTTGGCCAGCTAAATTCACCCCTCCACTTT. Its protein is CASSLVGQLNSPLHF. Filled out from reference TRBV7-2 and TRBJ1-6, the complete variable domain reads GAGVSQSPSNKVTEKGKDVELRCDPISGHTALYWYRQSLGQGLEFLIYFQGNSAPDKSGLPSDRFSAERTGGSVSTLTIQRTQQEDSAVYLCASSLVGQLNSPLHFGNGTRLTVT.

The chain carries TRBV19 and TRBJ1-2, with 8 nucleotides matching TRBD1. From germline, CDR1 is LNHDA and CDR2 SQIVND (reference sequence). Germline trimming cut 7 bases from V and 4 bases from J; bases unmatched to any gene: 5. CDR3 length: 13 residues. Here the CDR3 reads CASKDRDVYGYTF. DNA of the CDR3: TGTGCCAGTAAGGACAGGGACGTCTATGGCTACACCTTC. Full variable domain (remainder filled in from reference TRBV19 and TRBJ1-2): DGGITQSPKYLFRKEGQNVTLSCEQNLNHDAMYWYRQDPGQGLRLIYYSQIVNDFQKGDIAEGYSVSREKKESFPLTVTSAQKNPTAFYLCASKDRDVYGYTFGSGTRLTVV.

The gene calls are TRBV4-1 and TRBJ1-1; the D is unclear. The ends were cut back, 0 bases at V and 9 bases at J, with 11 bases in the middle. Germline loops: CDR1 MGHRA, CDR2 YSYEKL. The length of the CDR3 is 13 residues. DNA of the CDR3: TGCGCCAGCAGCCAAGATGGGAAGTCGAAAGCTTTCTTT. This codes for CASSQDGKSKAFF.

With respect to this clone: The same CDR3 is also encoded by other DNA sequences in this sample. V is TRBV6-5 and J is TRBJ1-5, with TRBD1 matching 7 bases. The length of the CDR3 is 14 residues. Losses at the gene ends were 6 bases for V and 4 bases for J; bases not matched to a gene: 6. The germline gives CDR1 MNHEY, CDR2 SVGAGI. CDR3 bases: TGTGCCAGCAGCCGGGACAGCTCTAATCAGCCCCAGCATTTT. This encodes CASSRDSSNQPQHF.

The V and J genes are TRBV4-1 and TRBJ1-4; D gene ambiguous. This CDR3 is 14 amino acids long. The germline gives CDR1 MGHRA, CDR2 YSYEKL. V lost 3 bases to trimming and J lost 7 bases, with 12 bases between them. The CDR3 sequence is CASSHGGFAEKLFF. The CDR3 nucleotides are TGCGCCAGCAGCCATGGAGGGTTTGCTGAAAAACTGTTTTTT.

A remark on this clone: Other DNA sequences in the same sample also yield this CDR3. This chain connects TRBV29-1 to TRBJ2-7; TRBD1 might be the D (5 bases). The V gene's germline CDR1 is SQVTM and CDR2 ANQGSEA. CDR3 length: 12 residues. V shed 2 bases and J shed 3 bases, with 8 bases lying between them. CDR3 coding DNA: TGCAGCGTTGAACAGGGTGGCTACGAGCAGTACTTC. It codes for CSVEQGGYEQYF.

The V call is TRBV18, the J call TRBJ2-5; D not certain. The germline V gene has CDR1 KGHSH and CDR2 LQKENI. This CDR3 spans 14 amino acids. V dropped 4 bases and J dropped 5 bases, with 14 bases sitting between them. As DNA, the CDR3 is TGTGCCAGCTCACATCTTAACGGACGGGAGACCCAGTACTTC. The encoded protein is CASSHLNGRETQYF.

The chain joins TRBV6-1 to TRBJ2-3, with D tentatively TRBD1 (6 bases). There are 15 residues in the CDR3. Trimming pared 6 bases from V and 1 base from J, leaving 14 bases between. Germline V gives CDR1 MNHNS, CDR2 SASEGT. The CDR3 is CASRTGLLGTDTQYF. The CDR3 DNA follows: TGTGCCAGCAGGACAGGCTTACTTGGCACAGATACGCAGTATTTT.

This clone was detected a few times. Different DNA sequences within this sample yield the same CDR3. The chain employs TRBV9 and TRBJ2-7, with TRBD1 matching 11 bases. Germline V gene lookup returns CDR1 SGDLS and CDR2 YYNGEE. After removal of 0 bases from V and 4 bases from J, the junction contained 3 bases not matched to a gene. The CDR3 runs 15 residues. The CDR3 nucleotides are TGTGCCAGCAGCGTAGGGACAGGGGGCTCGTACGAGCAGTACTTC. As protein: CASSVGTGGSYEQYF.

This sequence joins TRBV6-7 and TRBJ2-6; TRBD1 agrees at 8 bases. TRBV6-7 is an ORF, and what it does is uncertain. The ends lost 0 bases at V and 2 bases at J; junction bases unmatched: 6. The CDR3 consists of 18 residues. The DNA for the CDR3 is TGTGCCAGCAGTTACTCGGGCAGGGGGCTCACTGGGGCCAACGTCCTGACTTTC. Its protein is CASSYSGRGLTGANVLTF.

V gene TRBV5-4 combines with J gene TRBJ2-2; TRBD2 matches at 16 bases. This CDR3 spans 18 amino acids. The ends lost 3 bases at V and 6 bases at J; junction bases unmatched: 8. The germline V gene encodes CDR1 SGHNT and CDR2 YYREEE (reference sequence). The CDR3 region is CASSSGTSGGAIPGELFF. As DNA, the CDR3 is TGTGCCAGCAGCTCCGGGACTAGCGGGGGGGCCATCCCCGGGGAGCTGTTTTTT.

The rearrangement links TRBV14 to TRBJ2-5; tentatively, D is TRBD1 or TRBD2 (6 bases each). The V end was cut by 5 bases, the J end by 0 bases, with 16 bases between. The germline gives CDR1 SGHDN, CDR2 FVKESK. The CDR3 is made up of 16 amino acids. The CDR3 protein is CASSAMGGAYQETQYF. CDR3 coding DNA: TGTGCCAGCAGCGCCATGGGGGGCGCGTACCAAGAGACCCAGTACTTC.